A selection of T cell receptor beta chains follows, all from one sample in a study of shared clonotypes between healthy human individuals. Some clones are missing from TCRdb's copy, which holds only in-frame ones; the method was immunoSEQ multiplex PCR. This sample has about 2 million clones; 90% to 95% occur once, and the top ten carry under 0.15%. Sequences were obtained from naive CD4+ T cells sorted from blood. Receptors originate from a young man in good health. Both conserved end residues are trimmed from each CDR3.

v_call: TRBV6-6; cdr3_aa: ASSTQGGGYNEQF
v_call: TRBV2; cdr3_aa: ASSVSGITEAF
v_call: TRBV5-1; cdr3_aa: ASQTGVNTGELF
v_call: TRBV25-1; cdr3_aa: ASRGDRREAF
v_call: TRBV29-1; cdr3_aa: SVGPRLAQETQY
v_call: TRBV10-3; cdr3_aa: AISGDQGNQPQH
v_call: TRBV5-1; cdr3_aa: ASSLEGVGETQY
v_call: TRBV15; cdr3_aa: ATSGRALYNEQF
v_call: TRBV5-6; cdr3_aa: ASSSGSPYGYT
v_call: TRBV11-2; cdr3_aa: ASSLATRLSEQY
v_call: TRBV6-1; cdr3_aa: ASSEETGMIHNSPLH
v_call: TRBV2; cdr3_aa: ASSPRGPTFHEQF
v_call: TRBV5-1; cdr3_aa: ASSLYQPNEKLF
v_call: TRBV29-1; cdr3_aa: SVEEIGSGGFTDTQY
v_call: TRBV19; cdr3_aa: ASSPQTGGNSPLH
v_call: TRBV11-2; cdr3_aa: ASSPDGTGYETQY
v_call: TRBV18; cdr3_aa: ASSAAGGLSYGPQH
v_call: TRBV5-6; cdr3_aa: ASTQGGGYSNQPQH
v_call: TRBV9; cdr3_aa: ASSIQGNTEAF
v_call: TRBV5-8; cdr3_aa: ASRRTGRTEAF
v_call: TRBV5-4; cdr3_aa: ASSLAATGLNTGELF
v_call: TRBV15; cdr3_aa: ATSPMASSYEQY
v_call: TRBV7-2; cdr3_aa: ASSSSRTSYGGETQY
v_call: TRBV4-2; cdr3_aa: ASSQDRGTEAF
v_call: TRBV2; cdr3_aa: ASEWTGYNEQF
v_call: TRBV7-9; cdr3_aa: ASSAGTSGIQETQY
v_call: TRBV9; cdr3_aa: ASSVAPGFGNTIY
v_call: TRBV30; cdr3_aa: AWSDRENHGYT
v_call: TRBV6-1; cdr3_aa: ASSEAIRGKTTLQETQY
v_call: TRBV30; cdr3_aa: AWSHSSGNYEQY
v_call: TRBV10-1; cdr3_aa: ASSEQGTHYEQY
v_call: TRBV5-4; cdr3_aa: ASSFCRGGNCYEQY
v_call: TRBV7-2; cdr3_aa: ASSSQRGYEQY
v_call: TRBV5-1; cdr3_aa: ASSLTRTGVTVNTEAF
v_call: TRBV7-2; cdr3_aa: ASSPQGLNTEAF
v_call: TRBV7-9; cdr3_aa: ASSPQGGNYGYT
v_call: TRBV5-1; cdr3_aa: ASSWTRGETQY
v_call: TRBV5-1; cdr3_aa: ASSIGQGDEQF
v_call: TRBV5-1; cdr3_aa: ASSRPSSSGGTDTQY
v_call: TRBV4-1; cdr3_aa: ASSLVTGTGRHNEQF
v_call: TRBV5-4; cdr3_aa: ASSKGHLPYEQY
v_call: TRBV29-1; cdr3_aa: SVATVSYEQY
v_call: TRBV5-1; cdr3_aa: ASSLRQGAGKQY
v_call: TRBV7-9; cdr3_aa: ASSPQETQY
v_call: TRBV7-9; cdr3_aa: ASSLTVPGLDTQY
v_call: TRBV11-2; cdr3_aa: ASSLVAAFPYNEQF
v_call: TRBV7-8; cdr3_aa: ASSLDIMAGGGDEQF
v_call: TRBV21-1; cdr3_aa: ASSPAAGPYEQY